Following are 3 T cell receptor beta chains from one sample sequenced in a study of blood T cell repertoires in COVID-19. Libraries were prepared by immunoSEQ multiplex PCR; TCRdb keeps only in-frame clonotypes and omits some of them. This sample carries hundreds of thousands of clones, roughly nine tenths of them seen once, and the ten largest clones take approximately 2.2%. The source material was peripheral blood. These receptors all come from a man between 18 and 35 years old with active or convalescent COVID-19.

The chain links TRBV6-2 or TRBV6-3 to TRBJ2-7, with D maybe TRBD2 (6 bases). The germline CDR1 and CDR2 sequences are MNHEY and SVGEGT. This CDR3 has 14 residues. Trimming stripped 2 bases from V and 4 bases from J, with 12 bases between. The CDR3: CASSYRSGAYEQYF. CDR3 nucleotides: TGTGCCAGCAGTTACAGGTCGGGAGCATACGAGCAGTACTTC.

V gene TRBV3-1 (or the pseudogene TRBV3-2) combines with J gene TRBJ2-3, with a possible D match to TRBD2 (6 bases). The germline CDR1 and CDR2 sequences are LGHDT and YNNKEL (reference sequence). This CDR3 is built from 15 residues. Trimming took off 4 bases at V and 2 bases at J, with 13 bases between the two ends. CDR3 in DNA: TGTGCCAGCAGCCGGCGGGGTGTCAACACAGATACGCAGTATTTT. It yields the protein CASSRRGVNTDTQYF.

The chain carries TRBV6-5 and TRBJ1-1; tentatively, D is TRBD1 (5 bases). Trimming took off 4 bases at V and 0 bases at J, with 9 bases between the two ends. Germline lookup yields CDR1 MNHEY and CDR2 SVGAGI. The CDR3 is 14 residues long. The CDR3 is CASSSRQLNTEAFF. The CDR3 DNA is TGTGCCAGCAGTTCCCGACAGTTGAACACTGAAGCTTTCTTT.